This TCR beta chain was retrieved from a study of Ad26.COV2.S vaccination and SARS-CoV-2 variants (TCRdb year 2021). Concerning the study at large: Vaccine-arm donors were drawn from COV1001, a multicentre, randomized, double-blind, placebo-controlled phase I-IIa trial of Ad26.COV2.S in healthy adults. Dosing of Ad26.COV2.S was intramuscular, at either 5x10^10 or 1x10^11 viral particles, delivered as one shot or as two shots spaced 56 days apart. Investigators did not know the trial group allocation while performing experiments and assessing outcomes. Sequencing of the TCRbeta repertoire served to evaluate the specificity and breadth of SARS-CoV-2-reactive T cell receptors following Ad26.COV2.S vaccination. Trial participants were randomized into five groups of five: low-dose or high-dose Ad26.COV2.S given once or twice, or placebo on both occasions. The TCR-sequenced set comprised about 32 samples: some 19 Ad26.COV2.S vaccine recipients, 5 placebo recipients and 8 SARS-CoV-2 convalescent individuals.

The immunoSEQ Assay was used to sequence TCRbeta CDR3 regions. After extraction, genomic DNA underwent amplification by bias-controlled multiplex PCR, followed by high-throughput sequencing. The paper's processing steps were these. To quantify the absolute abundance of every unique TCRbeta CDR3 region, sequences were collapsed and filtered. Usable DNA was measured by amplifying reference genes present in all nucleated cells, and TCRbeta template counts were normalized to that usable DNA to estimate T cell fraction. Repertoire TCRs were annotated as SARS-CoV-2-specific by exact matching of V gene, CDR3 amino acid sequence and J gene to a known reactive TCR set. The reference SARS-CoV-2 TCR set was derived from MIRA and filtered for enrichment in COVID-19-positive ImmuneCODE repertoires, a step that removed public or cross-reactive TCRs. Based on the MIRA antigens, annotated TCRs were further analysed at the level of specific ORF or position within ORF. Depth was the summed frequency of annotated unique rearrangements, while breadth was defined as annotated unique rearrangements over total unique productive rearrangements. Two-sided Wilcoxon rank-sum tests were applied when comparing TCR breadth between groups. TCRdb limited this immuneACCESS table to in-frame rearrangements with V and J called. A share of clones is missing; checked studies link under half to unresolved V genes, and the rest is unexplained. V and J calls and clone size are copied from that table; D and trimming were computed from the DNA. Recorded for this sample are some 390,000 clones; approximately 90% of them occurred a single time. The ten top clones hold 1.5% to 2% of the sample.

The cysteine opens and the phenylalanine closes a CDR3 of 22 amino acids. The retained sequence is limited to the CDR3, 66 bases, with the frame set at the first base. In the germline V gene (reference sequence), CDR1 corresponds to WNHNN and CDR2 to SYGVQD. The germline V and J ends show losses of 2 bases and 0 bases respectively, and no gene match explains 20 bases of the junction. Only one count was recorded for this clone. Its antigen remains unidentified. Per-base quality was not reported, and no clone a single base away is much larger than it. On the study overall, not on this receptor specifically: It was noted by the authors that total T cell responses may have been underestimated by the TCR breadth and depth analyses. The study was not powered for comparison of responses between vaccine doses or regimens. After vaccination, substantial breadth of spike-specific CD8+ and CD4+ T cell responses was reported. Comparable non-spike TCR breadth was observed between vaccine and placebo recipients, consistent with only spike being contained in the vaccine. Ad26.COV2.S recipients had higher spike-specific TCR breadth than placebo recipients (P = 0.0014).

This sample's treatment or condition label indicates: roughly 20 received Ad26.COV2.S at low or high dose, single or two shots; several received placebo; per-sample allocation not given. For vaccine and placebo recipients, the sequenced repertoires came from samples collected on day 63 after the first injection. Between 29 July and 7 August 2020, Cohort 1b enrolled some 25 adults aged 18-55 years at one site in Boston, USA. Ad26.COV2.S consisted of a replication-incompetent adenovirus type 26 vector by which a prefusion-stabilized SARS-CoV-2 spike protein from the original Wuhan strain was expressed.

The sequenced sample was peripheral blood, obtained in a trial of Ad26.COV2.S vaccine versus placebo. The sequence was collected from a person between 18 and 59 years old who received the Ad26.COV2.S COVID-19 vaccine or a placebo. The chain joins TRBV10-1 to TRBJ2-3; TRBD2 agrees with 10 junctional bases. The DNA sequence is TGCGCCAGCAGTGAGGAGGCCCGACTAGCGGGTTTCCTCCCTAACAGCACAGATACGCAGTATTTT. It specifies CASSEEARLAGFLPNSTDTQYF.